The present TCR beta chain was sequenced within a study of cytotoxic CD8 clonotypes in ibrutinib-treated CLL. Study-level results: Clonality increased at ibrutinib response and stayed stable in sustained remission. At progression, however, it fell back toward baseline. Sustained-remission patients were sampled at different times than progressing patients were.

From cryopreserved PBMCs came about 2 micrograms of genomic DNA used for TCR beta libraries. Trimming removed 5 bases at V and 4 bases at J, with 10 bases between. The CDR3 is made up of 13 amino acids. The germline CDR1 and CDR2 sequences are SGDLS and YYNGEE. To note about this clone: The antigen remains undetermined.

The repertoire was sequenced with immunoSEQ multiplex PCR; TCRdb's copy has only in-frame clones and lacks some. The table shows about 29,000 clones, with roughly three quarters occurring only once. The source was PBMCs, collected after 36 months of ibrutinib treatment. The receptor was isolated from a human donor with chronic lymphocytic leukemia. The rearrangement uses TRBV9 and TRBJ2-1; D is perhaps TRBD1 (6 bases). Written as DNA, the CDR3 is TGTGCCAGCAGTCCCGACAGGTACAATGAGCAGTTCTTC. It is translated as CASSPDRYNEQFF.